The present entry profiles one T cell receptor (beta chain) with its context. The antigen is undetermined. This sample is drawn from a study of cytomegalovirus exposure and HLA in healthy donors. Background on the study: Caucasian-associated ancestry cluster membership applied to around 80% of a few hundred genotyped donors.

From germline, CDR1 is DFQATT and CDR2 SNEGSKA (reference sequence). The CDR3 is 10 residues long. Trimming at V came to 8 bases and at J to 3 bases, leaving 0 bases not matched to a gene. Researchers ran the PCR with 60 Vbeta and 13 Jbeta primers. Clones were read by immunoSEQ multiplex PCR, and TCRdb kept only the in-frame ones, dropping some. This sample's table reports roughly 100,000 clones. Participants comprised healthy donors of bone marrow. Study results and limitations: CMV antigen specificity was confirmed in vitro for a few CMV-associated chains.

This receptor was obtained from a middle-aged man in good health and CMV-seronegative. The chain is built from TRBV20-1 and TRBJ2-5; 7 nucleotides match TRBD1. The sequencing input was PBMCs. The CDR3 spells CSTGEETQYF. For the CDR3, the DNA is TGCAGTACAGGGGAAGAGACCCAGTACTTC.